This T cell receptor (beta chain) was identified during a study of blood T cell repertoires in COVID-19. Study-level background: The study drew acute and convalescent COVID-19 samples from the United States, Italy and Spain.

Per the original methods: Amplification from reference gene primers served as the basis for estimated nucleated cell counts. Measured with immunoSEQ multiplex PCR; TCRdb has only the in-frame clones, and not every one. The DNA was the basis for D and trimming; V, J and clone size are from that table. The repertoire holds some 300,000 clones, with approximately 90% as singletons. Losses at the gene ends were 0 bases for V and 0 bases for J; bases not matched to a gene: 0. Germline CDR1 and CDR2: PRHDT and FYEKMQ (reference sequence). The CDR3 spans 15 residues. The sequencing input was PBMCs or T cells enriched from blood (not recorded which). The chain joins TRBV13 to TRBJ2-7, with 9 bases identical to TRBD1. The clonotype originates from a woman between 40 and 50 years old who had recovered from COVID-19. The CDR3 here is CASSLGGQGSYEQYF. CDR3 nucleotides: TGTGCCAGCAGCTTAGGGGGACAGGGCTCCTACGAGCAGTACTTC.